This T cell receptor (beta chain) was identified during a study of blood T cell repertoires in COVID-19. Study summary: Whether acute or convalescent, the COVID-19 samples came from the United States, Italy and Spain. PBMCs, B-cell-depleted T cells, or T cells were the source of the cDNA or gDNA that made up the material.

The authors' processing: Counts of nucleated cells, estimated from reference gene primer amplification, were obtained. The protocol was immunoSEQ multiplex PCR, while the TCRdb copy is restricted to in-frame clones and leaves out a portion. V, J and clone size were drawn from that table, and D and trimming were deduced from the DNA. Found here are 75,000 to 80,000 clones, around 90% of them singletons; the top ten hold 5.5% to 6%. This CDR3 spans 16 amino acids. Deletions cut 4 bases from V and 0 bases from J, with 18 bases between. The germline gives CDR1 SQVTM, CDR2 ANQGSEA. Source material: peripheral blood. This receptor was obtained from a human donor in a cohort sampled during active COVID-19. The chain links TRBV29-1 to TRBJ1-1; D unclear. For the CDR3, the DNA is TGCAGCGTTGCTTTCTCCTCTGTTGTCGTGAACACTGAAGCTTTCTTT. This encodes CSVAFSSVVVNTEAFF.